This T cell receptor (beta chain) was identified in a study of blood T cell repertoires in COVID-19. V gave up 4 bases and J gave up 0 bases, with 11 bases separating them. Germline-derived CDR1 and CDR2 are SGHTA and FQGTGA. CDR3 length: 15 amino acids. Profiling relied on immunoSEQ multiplex PCR, and the TCRdb table lists in-frame clones only, not all of them. This repertoire shows 96,000 or so clones, roughly 90% found once; its top ten account for roughly 2.8%. The sequenced material came from peripheral blood. The source of this sequence is a woman of 80 years or more with acute or convalescent COVID-19. The V and J genes are TRBV7-3 and TRBJ2-3; D is perhaps TRBD1 (5 bases). The chain's CDR3 is CASSSIGASTDTQYF. CDR3 nucleotide sequence: TGTGCCAGCAGCTCTATAGGGGCTAGCACAGATACGCAGTATTTT. Filled out from reference TRBV7-3 and TRBJ2-3, the complete variable domain reads GAGVSQTPSNKVTEKGKYVELRCDPISGHTALYWYRQSLGQGPEFLIYFQGTGAADDSGLPNDRFFAVRPEGSVSTLKIQRTERGDSAVYLCASSSIGASTDTQYFGPGTRLTVL.